One sample yielded the 26 T cell receptor beta chains listed below, sequenced in a study of Ad26.COV2.S vaccination and SARS-CoV-2 variants. Regarding treatment: about 20 received Ad26.COV2.S at low or high dose, single or two shots; a few received placebo; per-sample allocation not given. Collection of samples fell on day 63 after the first vaccine or placebo injection. Profiling relied on immunoSEQ multiplex PCR, and the TCRdb table lists in-frame clones only, not all of them. The sample lists some 520,000 clones; about 83% were seen once. Source: peripheral blood, taken in a trial of Ad26.COV2.S vaccine versus placebo. Receptors were obtained from a person aged 18 to 59 who received the Ad26.COV2.S COVID-19 vaccine or a placebo.

The chain links TRBV5-3 to TRBJ2-3; possible D gene TRBD2, 5 bases. TRBV5-3 is an open reading frame whose function is uncertain. CDR3 length: 15 amino acids. The V gene lost 0 bases and the J gene lost 6 bases, with 14 bases spanning the gap. As DNA, the CDR3 is TGTGCCAGAAGCTTGGAGAGGGCCTTACCTGATACGCAGTATTTT. The encoded protein is CARSLERALPDTQYF.

The chain joins TRBV6-5 to TRBJ1-1; D not resolved. V lost 2 bases and J lost 1, with 5 bases in between. CDR1 and CDR2 (germline): MNHEY, SVGAGI. The CDR3 runs 13 residues. CDR3 in amino acids: CASSYEENTEAFF. As DNA, the CDR3 is TGTGCCAGCAGTTACGAGGAGAACACTGAAGCTTTCTTT.

The J gene is TRBJ2-1, the V gene TRBV29-1, with D perhaps TRBD1 (5 bases). Germline loops: CDR1 SQVTM, CDR2 ANQGSEA. Between the trimmed V and J ends, which lost 6 bases and 0 bases, there was a span of 12 bases. The CDR3 has 14 amino acids. In DNA form, the CDR3 reads TGCAGCGTCCCTTCTAGGGGCTCCTACAATGAGCAGTTCTTC. Protein sequence: CSVPSRGSYNEQFF.

In this sample, this clone turned up a few times. V is TRBV19 and J is TRBJ2-1; no clear D. The CDR3 sequence is 13 residues long. Germline V CDR1 and CDR2: LNHDA, SQIVND (reference sequence). The V end lost 10 bases, the J end lost 4 bases, and 14 bases lay between the germline ends. This chain's CDR3 is CATKSPQYNEQFF. The CDR3 nucleotides read TGTGCCACCAAAAGCCCTCAATACAATGAGCAGTTCTTC.

This CDR3 reads CASGTGGTITGELFF. The CDR3 DNA is TGTGCCAGTGGGACGGGGGGGACCATCACCGGGGAGCTGTTTTTT. The J gene is TRBJ2-2, the V gene TRBV19, with TRBD2 matching over 8 bases. Germline V lookup: CDR1 LNHDA, CDR2 SQIVND (reference sequence). The trim removed 8 bases at V and 4 bases at J, leaving 9 bases unmatched. The CDR3 is made up of 15 amino acids.

The rearrangement uses TRBV3-1 (or the pseudogene TRBV3-2) and TRBJ2-5, with D perhaps TRBD2 (6 bases). Germline CDR1 and CDR2: LGHDT and YNNKEL (reference sequence). V lost 3 bases, J lost 5 bases, and 16 bases lay in between. The CDR3 sequence is 15 residues long. The DNA of the CDR3 is TGTGCCAGCAGCCAGGCCCTGGGGGGAACTGAGACCCAGTACTTC. Translation gives CASSQALGGTETQYF.

The gene calls are TRBV7-9 and TRBJ1-6; no reliable D call. Germline assignment: CDR1 SEHNR and CDR2 FQNEAQ (reference sequence). The CDR3 totals 13 residues. Trimming stripped 5 bases from V and 10 bases from J, with 12 bases between. This chain's CDR3 is CASSQGWLSPLHF. CDR3 coding DNA: TGTGCCAGCAGCCAAGGGTGGTTATCACCCCTCCACTTT.

This chain joins TRBV21-1 and TRBJ1-6; the table's TRBD1 call for D was not verified on the DNA. TRBV21-1 counts as a pseudogene. The CDR3 runs to 15 residues. CDR3 loop: CASNTQDRGRSPLHF. DNA of the CDR3: TGTGCCAGCAACACCCAGGACAGGGGACGATCACCCCTCCACTTT.

The rearrangement uses TRBV18 and TRBJ2-5; D is perhaps TRBD1 or TRBD2 (6 bases each). Germline lookup yields CDR1 KGHSH and CDR2 LQKENI. CDR3 length equals 15 residues. Trimming pared 5 bases from V and 2 bases from J, leaving 15 bases between. The CDR3 here is CASSSQGLGQETQYF. The CDR3 coding sequence is TGTGCCAGCTCATCACAGGGACTCGGACAAGAGACCCAGTACTTC.

The chain joins TRBV15 to TRBJ2-7; 8 bases are shared with TRBD1. The CDR3 is 15 residues long. The V and J ends lost 3 bases and 2 bases, in that order; junction bases with no gene match: 6. Germline CDR1 is LNHNV and CDR2 is YYDKDF (reference sequence). CDR3 sequence (DNA): TGTGCCACCAGCAGGGGACAGGTTCCCCCCTACGAGCAGTACTTC. Protein: CATSRGQVPPYEQYF. Together with reference TRBV15 and TRBJ2-7, the CDR3 gives the full variable domain: DAMVIQNPRYQVTQFGKPVTLSCSQTLNHNVMYWYQQKSSQAPKLLFHYYDKDFNNEADTPDNFQSRRPNTSFCFLDIRSPGLGDTAMYLCATSRGQVPPYEQYFGPGTRLTVT.

This chain connects TRBV2 to TRBJ1-2, with TRBD1 matching 8 bases. J gave up 2 bases and V 5 bases, and 13 bases lay outside the gene matches. The CDR3 length is 17 residues. CDR1 is SNHLY, CDR2 FYNNEI, per germline. The CDR3 region is CASSNSGGRGRNYGYTF. DNA for the CDR3: TGTGCCAGCAGTAACTCTGGGGGCAGGGGGCGGAACTATGGCTACACCTTC.

The chain joins TRBV7-9 to TRBJ2-3; TRBD2 agrees at 9 bases. V was clipped by 0 bases and J by 6 bases; unmatched bases: 7. The CDR3 contains 16 residues. CDR1 and CDR2 from the germline V gene are SEHNR and FQNEAQ (reference sequence). CDR3 DNA: TGTGCCAGCAGCTTAGCAGGCGGGAGGGGAGCTGATACGCAGTATTTT. It codes for CASSLAGGRGADTQYF.

The chain joins TRBV6-5 to TRBJ1-1; 8 bases align to TRBD1. Trimming at V came to 2 bases and at J to 10 bases, leaving 6 bases not matched to a gene. The CDR3 length is 13 residues. Germline CDR1 MNHEY, CDR2 SVGAGI. Here the CDR3 reads CASSYPGQGLAFF. In DNA, the CDR3 is TGTGCCAGCAGTTACCCTGGACAGGGTTTAGCTTTCTTT.

The DNA for the CDR3 is TGTGCCAGCAACCGGAGGGAGGGCCTTAACAATGAGCAGTTCTTC. Its translation is CASNRREGLNNEQFF. This sequence joins TRBV5-5 and TRBJ2-1, with TRBD2 matching 7 bases. CDR3 length: 15 residues. V was clipped by 6 bases and J by 5 bases; unmatched bases: 11. Germline CDR1 is SGHKS and CDR2 is YYEKEE (reference sequence).

The chain uses TRBV5-1 and TRBJ1-1, with 7 bases matching TRBD1. Losses at the gene ends were 4 bases for V and 1 base for J; bases not matched to a gene: 4. The CDR3 is made up of 14 amino acids. The germline V gene encodes CDR1 SGHRS and CDR2 YFSETQ. The CDR3 DNA follows: TGCGCCAGCAGCCCCTACAGGGGGAACACTGAAGCTTTCTTT. This codes for CASSPYRGNTEAFF.

This rearrangement joins TRBV21-1 to TRBJ2-3; whether TRBD1, the table's D call, matches the DNA was not checked. TRBV21-1 is annotated as a pseudogene. This CDR3 is 20 amino acids long. CDR3 nucleotides: TGTGCCAGCAGCATCGGTAATGGGGGACAGGGGCGACCTCGCACAGATACGCAGTATTTT. Its translation is CASSIGNGGQGRPRTDTQYF.

The rearrangement joins TRBV6-5 to TRBJ2-7; TRBD1 matches at 9 bases. V was clipped by 2 bases and J by 2 bases; unmatched bases: 7. The CDR3 has 16 amino acids. Germline V gene sequence: CDR1 MNHEY, CDR2 SVGAGI. The DNA of the CDR3 is TGTGCCAGCAGTTACGGTTCCGGGACAGGGCCCTACGAGCAGTACTTC. It encodes CASSYGSGTGPYEQYF.

The J gene is TRBJ2-7, the V gene TRBV5-1, with a possible D match to TRBD2 (5 bases). Trimming pared 4 bases from V and 0 bases from J, leaving 14 bases between. The CDR3 is made up of 15 amino acids. Germline V gives CDR1 SGHRS, CDR2 YFSETQ. The CDR3 loop is CASSGGRGSSYEQYF. For the CDR3, the DNA is TGCGCCAGCAGCGGAGGACGCGGGTCCTCCTACGAGCAGTACTTC.

The chain recombines TRBV7-2 with TRBJ1-1; TRBD1 agrees at 9 bases. Germline loops: CDR1 SGHTA, CDR2 FQGNSA. J was trimmed by 5 bases and V by 0 bases; bases with no gene match: 10. The CDR3 runs to 17 residues. The DNA for the CDR3 is TGTGCCAGCAGCTTAGCGCTTGGGACAGGGCTCAAGACTGAAGCTTTCTTT. The encoded protein is CASSLALGTGLKTEAFF.

The CDR3 here is CASSFSGTPEAFF. The CDR3 nucleotides are TGTGCCAGCAGTTTCTCCGGGACACCTGAAGCTTTCTTT. The V and J genes are TRBV6-2 or TRBV6-3 and TRBJ1-1; D may be TRBD1 (6 bases). This CDR3 region has 13 residues. Germline values: CDR1 MNHEY, CDR2 SVGEGT. V lost 4 bases to trimming and J lost 6 bases, with 12 bases between them.

The V gene is TRBV7-2, the J gene TRBJ1-1, with D unclear. CDR1 is SGHTA, CDR2 FQGNSA, per germline. Trimming took 3 bases from V and 6 from J, leaving 2 bases between them. The CDR3 extends over 10 amino acids. This chain's CDR3 is CASSFAEAFF. CDR3 sequence (DNA): TGTGCCAGCAGCTTCGCTGAAGCTTTCTTT.

The rearrangement joins TRBV7-8 to TRBJ2-1, with unresolved D. With 1 base removed from V and 0 bases from J, the gap between germline ends came to 13 bases. The CDR3 spans 17 residues. The germline V gene has CDR1 SGHVS and CDR2 FQNEAQ. The CDR3 DNA reads TGTGCCAGCAGCTTAGGGGTCTTAGCTATCTCCTACAATGAGCAGTTCTTC. Amino acid sequence: CASSLGVLAISYNEQFF.

Written as DNA, the CDR3 is TGTGCCAGCAGCCCGAGGAGGCGGGGAAGCACAGATACGCAGTATTTT. This gives the protein CASSPRRRGSTDTQYF. V and J are TRBV7-3 and TRBJ2-3, with D possibly matching TRBD2 (6 bases). CDR3 length: 16 residues. The V gene's germline CDR1 is SGHTA and CDR2 FQGTGA. Trimming left V 5 bases short and J 0 bases short, with 15 bases between.

The chain combines TRBV19 with TRBJ2-2; D uncertain. Deletions cut 7 bases from V and 5 bases from J, with 8 bases between. The CDR3 is 12 amino acids. Germline V gene lookup returns CDR1 LNHDA and CDR2 SQIVND (reference sequence). DNA of the CDR3: TGTGCCAGTAAAGCGCGGACCGGGGAGCTGTTTTTT. Encoded protein: CASKARTGELFF. Filled out from reference TRBV19 and TRBJ2-2, the complete variable domain reads DGGITQSPKYLFRKEGQNVTLSCEQNLNHDAMYWYRQDPGQGLRLIYYSQIVNDFQKGDIAEGYSVSREKKESFPLTVTSAQKNPTAFYLCASKARTGELFFGEGSRLTVL.

V is TRBV2 and J is TRBJ2-1; 9 positions match TRBD2. The CDR3 runs to 15 residues. CDR1 SNHLY and CDR2 FYNNEI come from the germline V gene. The V segment lost 10 bases and the J segment 4 bases; nucleotides outside the gene matches: 11. Here the CDR3 DNA reads TGTGCCACCCCTAGCGGGACCGACCCTTACAATGAGCAGTTCTTC. This encodes CATPSGTDPYNEQFF.

This sequence joins TRBV24-1 and TRBJ2-2; TRBD2 matches at 8 bases. Trimming took 7 bases from V and 7 from J; bases not matched to a gene: 25. The germline CDR1 and CDR2 sequences are KGHDR and SFDVKD. This CDR3 is built from 20 residues. CDR3 in amino acids: CATSNGAALGLGLRVGELFF. CDR3 nucleotides: TGTGCCACCAGCAACGGGGCTGCATTGGGACTAGGGTTGCGGGTCGGGGAGCTGTTTTTT.